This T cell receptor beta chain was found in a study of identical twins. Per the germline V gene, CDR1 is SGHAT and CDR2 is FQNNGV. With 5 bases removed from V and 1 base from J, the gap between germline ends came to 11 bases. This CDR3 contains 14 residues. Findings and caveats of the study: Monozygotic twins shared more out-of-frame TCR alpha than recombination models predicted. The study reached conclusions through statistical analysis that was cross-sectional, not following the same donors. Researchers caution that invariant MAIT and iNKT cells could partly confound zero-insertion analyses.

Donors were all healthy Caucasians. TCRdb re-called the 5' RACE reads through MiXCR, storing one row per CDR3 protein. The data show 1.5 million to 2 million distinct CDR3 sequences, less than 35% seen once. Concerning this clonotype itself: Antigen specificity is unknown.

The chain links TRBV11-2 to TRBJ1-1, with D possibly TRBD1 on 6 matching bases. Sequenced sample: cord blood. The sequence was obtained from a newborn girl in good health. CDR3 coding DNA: TGTGCCAGCAGCCGCCTACAGGGGAACACTGAAGCTTTCTTT. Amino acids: CASSRLQGNTEAFF.